This TCR beta chain was sequenced during a study of cytomegalovirus exposure and HLA in healthy donors. Study-wide results and caveats: Despite most TCR sequences being rare, some public TCRs occurred in many donors.

This CDR3 has 13 amino acids. With 4 bases clipped from V and 6 bases from J, the junction kept 6 bases outside the gene matches. Germline CDR1 and CDR2: LNHDA and SQIVND (reference sequence). 60 Vbeta and 13 Jbeta primers were used in PCR. This table comes from immunoSEQ multiplex PCR, and its TCRdb copy is limited to in-frame clones, with some not included. The sample holds roughly 180,000 clones, roughly 80% seen once. As concerns this clone: Its antigen is still unknown.

The origin of this receptor is a man aged 25 to 40 in good health and CMV-seronegative. Sequencing input: PBMCs. V gene TRBV19 combines with J gene TRBJ2-7; 7 bases are a match to TRBD1. In nucleotides, the CDR3 is TGTGCCAGTAGTAAAATACAGGGGAGCGAGCAGTACTTC. This gives the protein CASSKIQGSEQYF.